Following are 7 T cell receptor beta chains from one sample sequenced in a study of glioma-infiltrating T cells. The iRepertoire nested amplicon-rescue multiplex PCR amplified TCR alpha and beta CDR3s from RNA. TCRdb reanalysed the multiplex PCR reads using MiXCR and keeps one entry per CDR3 protein. The sample includes fewer than 4,000 distinct CDR3 sequences, around 93% seen only once; the top ten take more than 25%. Sequenced: glioma tissue, nonneoplastic brain tissue, or PBMCs (not recorded which). Receptors were obtained from a human donor with low-grade glioma or glioblastoma, undergoing nonglioma brain surgery, or in good health (not recorded which).

About this clonotype: Since it is a stray read in a library aimed at alpha chains, this beta chain has a size that is not meaningful. The chain couples TRBV6-5 to TRBJ1-2; 10 bases fit TRBD1. Per germline, CDR1 MNHEY and CDR2 SVGAGI. This CDR3 spans 13 amino acids. V lost 2 bases, J lost 7 bases, and 1 base stayed unmatched. CDR3 loop: CASSYGTGVGYTF. CDR3 DNA sequence: TGTGCCAGCAGTTACGGGACAGGGGTTGGCTACACCTTC.

On this clonotype itself: The library was prepared for alpha chains; this beta chain is a stray read, so its frequency means little. The chain recombines TRBV24-1 with TRBJ2-4; D gene ambiguous. The V end was cut by 2 bases, the J end by 9 bases, with 10 bases between. The CDR3 has 13 residues. The germline V gene has CDR1 KGHDR and CDR2 SFDVKD. CDR3 region: CATSDWSGIIQYF. In DNA, the CDR3 is TGTGCCACCAGTGATTGGTCCGGTATCATTCAGTACTTC.

As concerns this clonotype: Within a library made for alpha chains, this beta chain is off target, and its count is uninformative. The CDR3 sequence: CASSYGTGMGSPLHF. The CDR3 DNA sequence: TGTGCCAGCAGTTACGGGACAGGAATGGGCTCACCCCTCCACTTT. The chain uses TRBV6-2 or TRBV6-3 and TRBJ1-6; 8 bases line up with TRBD1. This CDR3 region has 15 residues. Germline CDR1 is MNHEY and CDR2 is SVGEGT. After removal of 2 bases from V and 10 bases from J, the junction contained 7 bases not matched to a gene.

This clonotype was detected once. A library made for alpha chains picked up this beta chain off target, so its size means little. The chain links TRBV19 to TRBJ2-7, with 9 bases identical to TRBD1. The CDR3 loop spans 16 amino acids. Germline-derived CDR1 and CDR2 are LNHDA and SQIVND (reference sequence). Trimming cost V 1 base and J 5 bases; bases outside gene matches: 9. The CDR3 loop reads CASSIVWTGVFDEQYF. DNA for the CDR3: TGTGCCAGTAGTATAGTCTGGACAGGGGTGTTTGACGAGCAGTACTTC.

As for this clonotype: Being off target in a library aimed at alpha chains, this beta chain has a size of little meaning. The rearrangement links TRBV10-1 to TRBJ2-3, with 10 bases lining up with TRBD2. There are 14 residues in the CDR3. From germline, CDR1 is WNHNN and CDR2 SYGVQD (reference sequence). After removal of 4 bases from V and 7 bases from J, the junction contained 5 bases not matched to a gene. CDR3 sequence reads: CASSGAGGPNTQYF. CDR3 nucleotides: TGCGCCAGCAGTGGAGCGGGAGGGCCGAATACGCAGTATTTT.

This clonotype has just one count. A library made for alpha chains picked up this beta chain off target, so its size means little. The V call is TRBV6-2 or TRBV6-3, the J call TRBJ1-1, with 10 bases aligning to TRBD1. Trimming took 5 bases from V and 1 from J; bases not matched to a gene: 10. The CDR3 covers 17 residues. Germline lookup yields CDR1 MNHEY and CDR2 SVGEGT. As DNA, the CDR3 is TGTGCCAGCAGTGGACACCGGGACAGGGGTCGGAACACTGAAGCTTTCTTT. Translation: CASSGHRDRGRNTEAFF.

In its sample, this clonotype was seen once. Little can be read into the size of this beta chain, an off-target read in a library designed for alpha chains. The rearrangement uses TRBV27 and TRBJ2-3; D gene unclear. The CDR3 loop spans 13 amino acids. Germline CDR1 is MNHEY and CDR2 is SMNVEV (reference sequence). The V gene lost 4 bases and the J gene lost 6 bases, with 11 bases spanning the gap. DNA of the CDR3: TGTGCCAGCAGTTCCGCGATCTCCGATACGCAGTATTTT. Protein product: CASSSAISDTQYF.